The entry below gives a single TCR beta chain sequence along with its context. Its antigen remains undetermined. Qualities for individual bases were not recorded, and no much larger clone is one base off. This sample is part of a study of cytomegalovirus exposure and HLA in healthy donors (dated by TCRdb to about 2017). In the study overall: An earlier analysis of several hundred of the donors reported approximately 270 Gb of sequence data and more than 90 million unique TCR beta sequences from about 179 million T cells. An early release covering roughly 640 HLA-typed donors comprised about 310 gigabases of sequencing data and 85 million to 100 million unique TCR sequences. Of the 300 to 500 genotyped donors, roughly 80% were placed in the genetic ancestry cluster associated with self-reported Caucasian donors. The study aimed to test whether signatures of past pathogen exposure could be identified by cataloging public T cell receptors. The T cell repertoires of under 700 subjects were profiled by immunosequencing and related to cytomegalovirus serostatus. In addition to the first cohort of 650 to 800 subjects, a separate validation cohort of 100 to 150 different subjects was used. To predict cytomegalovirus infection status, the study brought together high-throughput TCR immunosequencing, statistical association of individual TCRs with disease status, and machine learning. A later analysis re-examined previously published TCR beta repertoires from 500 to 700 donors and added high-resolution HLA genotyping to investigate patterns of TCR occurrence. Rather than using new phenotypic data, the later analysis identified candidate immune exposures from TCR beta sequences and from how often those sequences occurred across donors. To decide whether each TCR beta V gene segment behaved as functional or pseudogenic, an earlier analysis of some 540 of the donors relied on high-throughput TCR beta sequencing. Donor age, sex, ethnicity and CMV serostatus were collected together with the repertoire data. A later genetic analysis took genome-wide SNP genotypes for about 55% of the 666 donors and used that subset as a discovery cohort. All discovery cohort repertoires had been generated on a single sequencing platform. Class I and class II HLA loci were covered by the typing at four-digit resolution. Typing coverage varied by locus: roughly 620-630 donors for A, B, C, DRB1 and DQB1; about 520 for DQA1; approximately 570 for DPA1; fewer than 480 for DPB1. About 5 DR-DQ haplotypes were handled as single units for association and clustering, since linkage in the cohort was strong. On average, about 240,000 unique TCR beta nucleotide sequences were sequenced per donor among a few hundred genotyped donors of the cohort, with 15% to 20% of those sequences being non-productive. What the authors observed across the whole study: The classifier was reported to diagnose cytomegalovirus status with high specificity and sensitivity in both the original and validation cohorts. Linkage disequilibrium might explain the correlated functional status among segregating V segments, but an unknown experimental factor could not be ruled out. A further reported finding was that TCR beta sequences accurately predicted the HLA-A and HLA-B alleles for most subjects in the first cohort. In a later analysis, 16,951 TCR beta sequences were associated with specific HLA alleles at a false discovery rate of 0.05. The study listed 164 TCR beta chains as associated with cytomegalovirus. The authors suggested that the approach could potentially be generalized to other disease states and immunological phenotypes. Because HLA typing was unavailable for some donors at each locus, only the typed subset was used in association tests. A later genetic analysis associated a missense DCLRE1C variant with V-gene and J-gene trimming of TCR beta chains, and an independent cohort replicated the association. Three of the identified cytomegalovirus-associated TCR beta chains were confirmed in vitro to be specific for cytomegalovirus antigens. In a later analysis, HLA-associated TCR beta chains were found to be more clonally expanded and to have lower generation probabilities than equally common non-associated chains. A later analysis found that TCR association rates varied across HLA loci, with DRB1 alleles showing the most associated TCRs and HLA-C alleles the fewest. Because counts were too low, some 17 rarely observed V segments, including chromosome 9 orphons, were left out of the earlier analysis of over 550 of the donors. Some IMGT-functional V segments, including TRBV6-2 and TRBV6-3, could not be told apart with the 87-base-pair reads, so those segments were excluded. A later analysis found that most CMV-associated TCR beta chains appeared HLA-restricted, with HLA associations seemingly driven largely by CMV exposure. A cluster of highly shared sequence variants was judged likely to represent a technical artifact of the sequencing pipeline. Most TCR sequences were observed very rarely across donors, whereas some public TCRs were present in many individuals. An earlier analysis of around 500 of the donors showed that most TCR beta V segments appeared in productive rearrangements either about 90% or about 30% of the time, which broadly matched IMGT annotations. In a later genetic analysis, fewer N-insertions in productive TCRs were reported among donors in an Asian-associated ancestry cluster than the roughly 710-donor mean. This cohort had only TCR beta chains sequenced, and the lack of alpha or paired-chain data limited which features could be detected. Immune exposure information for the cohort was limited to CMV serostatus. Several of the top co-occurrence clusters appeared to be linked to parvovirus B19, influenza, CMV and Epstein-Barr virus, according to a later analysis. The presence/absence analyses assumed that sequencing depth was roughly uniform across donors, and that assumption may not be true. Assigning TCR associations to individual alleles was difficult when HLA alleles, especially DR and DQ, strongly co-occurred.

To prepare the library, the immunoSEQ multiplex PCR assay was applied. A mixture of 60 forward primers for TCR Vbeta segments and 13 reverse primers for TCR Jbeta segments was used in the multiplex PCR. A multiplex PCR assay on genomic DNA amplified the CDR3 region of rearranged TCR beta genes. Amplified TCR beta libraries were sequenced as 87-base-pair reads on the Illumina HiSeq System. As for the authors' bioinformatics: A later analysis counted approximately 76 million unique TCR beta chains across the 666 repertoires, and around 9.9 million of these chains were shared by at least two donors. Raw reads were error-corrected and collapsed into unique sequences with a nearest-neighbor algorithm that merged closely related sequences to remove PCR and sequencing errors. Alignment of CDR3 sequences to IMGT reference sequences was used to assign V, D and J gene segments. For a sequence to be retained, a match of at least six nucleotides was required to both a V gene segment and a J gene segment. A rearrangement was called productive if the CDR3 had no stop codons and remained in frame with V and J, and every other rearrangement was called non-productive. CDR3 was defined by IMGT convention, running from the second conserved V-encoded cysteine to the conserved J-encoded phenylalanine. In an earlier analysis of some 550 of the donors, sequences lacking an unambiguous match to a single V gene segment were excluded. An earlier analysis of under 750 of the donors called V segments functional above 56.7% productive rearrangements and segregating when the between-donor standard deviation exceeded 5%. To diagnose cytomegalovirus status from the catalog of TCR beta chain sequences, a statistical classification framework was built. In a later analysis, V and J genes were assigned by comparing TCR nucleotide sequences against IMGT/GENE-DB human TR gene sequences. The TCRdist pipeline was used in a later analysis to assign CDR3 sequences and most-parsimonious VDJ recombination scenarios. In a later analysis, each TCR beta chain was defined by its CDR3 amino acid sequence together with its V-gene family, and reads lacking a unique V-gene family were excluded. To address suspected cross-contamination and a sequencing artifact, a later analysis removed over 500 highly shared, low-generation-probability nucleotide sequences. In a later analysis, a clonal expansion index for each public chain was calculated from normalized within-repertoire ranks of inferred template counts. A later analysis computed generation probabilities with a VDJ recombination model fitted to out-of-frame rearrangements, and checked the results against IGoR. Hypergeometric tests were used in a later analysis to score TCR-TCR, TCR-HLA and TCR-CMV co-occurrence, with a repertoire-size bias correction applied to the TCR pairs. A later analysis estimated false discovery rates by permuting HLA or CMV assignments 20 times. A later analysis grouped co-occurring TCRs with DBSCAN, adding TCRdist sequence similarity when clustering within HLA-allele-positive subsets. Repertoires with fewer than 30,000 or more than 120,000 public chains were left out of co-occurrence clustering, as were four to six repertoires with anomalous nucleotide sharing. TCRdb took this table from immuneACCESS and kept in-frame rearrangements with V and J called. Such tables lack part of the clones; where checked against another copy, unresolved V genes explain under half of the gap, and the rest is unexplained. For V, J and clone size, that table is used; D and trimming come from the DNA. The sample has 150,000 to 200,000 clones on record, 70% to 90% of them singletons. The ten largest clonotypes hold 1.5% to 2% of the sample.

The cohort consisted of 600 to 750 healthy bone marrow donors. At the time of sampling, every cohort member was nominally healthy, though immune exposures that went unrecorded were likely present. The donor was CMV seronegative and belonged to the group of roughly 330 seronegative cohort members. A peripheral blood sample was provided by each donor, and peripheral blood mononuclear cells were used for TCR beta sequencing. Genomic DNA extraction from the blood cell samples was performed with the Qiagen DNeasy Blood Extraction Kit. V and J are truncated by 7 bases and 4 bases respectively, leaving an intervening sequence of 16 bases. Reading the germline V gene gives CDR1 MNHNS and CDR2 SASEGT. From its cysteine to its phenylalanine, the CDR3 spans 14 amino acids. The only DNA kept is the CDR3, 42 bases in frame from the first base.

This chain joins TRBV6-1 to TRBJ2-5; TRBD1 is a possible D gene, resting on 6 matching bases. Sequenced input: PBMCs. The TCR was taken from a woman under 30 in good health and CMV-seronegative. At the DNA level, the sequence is TGTGCCAGCACCCTGGACAGAGGGCGAGAGACCCAGTACTTC. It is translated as CASTLDRGRETQYF.